Here is one T cell receptor beta chain with its context. The junction shows a germline mismatch at one end, possibly a read error. Via MiXCR, TCRdb re-called the 5' RACE reads, giving one row per CDR3 protein. The sample consists of some 1,600,000 distinct CDR3 sequences, roughly a third of them appearing once. Everyone who gave samples was a healthy Caucasian. The sample belongs to a study of identical twins. The CDR3 is 17 residues long. Germline V gene lookup returns CDR1 ENHRY and CDR2 SYGVKD. The V gene is TRBV10-3, the J gene TRBJ2-6; D perhaps matches TRBD1 (6 bases). The receptor's source is a newborn girl in good health. The sample consisted of cord blood. CDR3 DNA: TGTGCCATCAGGGACAGCCTTGGGACCTCTGGGGCCAACGTCCTGAATTTC. Translating gives CAIRDSLGTSGANVLNF.